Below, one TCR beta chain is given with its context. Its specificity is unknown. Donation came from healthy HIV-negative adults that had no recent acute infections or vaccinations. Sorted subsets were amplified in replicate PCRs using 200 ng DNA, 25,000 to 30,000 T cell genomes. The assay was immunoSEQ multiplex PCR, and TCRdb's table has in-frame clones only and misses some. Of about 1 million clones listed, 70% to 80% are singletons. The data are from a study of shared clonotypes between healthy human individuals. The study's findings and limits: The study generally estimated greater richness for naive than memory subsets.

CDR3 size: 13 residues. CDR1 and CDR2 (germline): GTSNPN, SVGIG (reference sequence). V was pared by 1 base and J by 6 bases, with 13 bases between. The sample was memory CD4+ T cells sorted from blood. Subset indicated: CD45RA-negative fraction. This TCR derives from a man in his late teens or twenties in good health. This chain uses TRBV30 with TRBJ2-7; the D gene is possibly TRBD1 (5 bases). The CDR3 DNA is TGTGCCTGGAGTGGTGACTGGGGCGGCGAGCAGTACTTC. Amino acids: CAWSGDWGGEQYF.